The sequence of this T cell receptor (beta chain) was determined in a study of T cell repertoires in ileal Crohn's disease. Findings and limits, study-wide: Compared with CD4 T cells, sorted CD8 cells carried more expanded clones.

Sequenced by immunoSEQ multiplex PCR; TCRdb stores in-frame clones only, minus some. The repertoire has some 710 clones, more than 85% of them found once; the top ten carry roughly 17%. Comment on this clone: The antigen is unknown.

Time point described: neoterminal ileum biopsy at postoperative endoscopy, about 6 months after surgery. This CDR3 is built from 14 residues. Germline V gives CDR1 LNHDA, CDR2 SQIVND (reference sequence). With V trimmed by 6 bases and J by 4 bases, 6 bases remained unmatched. This clonotype originated in an adult with Crohn's disease. V is TRBV19 and J is TRBJ2-3; TRBD1 matches 8 bases. The sequenced sample was ileal tissue. The CDR3 DNA follows: TGTGCCAGTAGAAGCGTACAGGGGGCAGATACGCAGTATTTT. This gives the protein CASRSVQGADTQYF.